Relative to its sample, the clone carrying this T cell receptor (beta chain) is medium-sized. This record belongs to a study of T cell repertoires in aging, cancer and after chemotherapy. The CDR3 is 16 amino acids. J lost 3 bases, V lost 3 bases, and 11 bases had no gene match. Germline CDR1 GTSNPN, CDR2 SVGIG (reference sequence). TCR beta rearrangements were amplified from peripheral blood genomic DNA. A mixed TRB-A/B primer pool amplified rearranged TRB by multiplex touch-down PCR. TCRdb passed the multiplex PCR reads through MiXCR, listing each CDR3 protein once. The sample lists roughly 3,100 distinct CDR3 sequences; less than 25% were seen once.

The clonotype originates from a human donor with a solid tumor. The sample comprised blood. The V gene is TRBV30, the J gene TRBJ1-1; TRBD1 matches at 9 bases. The CDR3: CAWSGSHRGRDTEAFF. CDR3 coding DNA: TGTGCCTGGAGCGGTTCGCACAGGGGGCGCGACACTGAAGCTTTCTTT.